The present TCR beta chain was sequenced within a study of beta chain features in type 1 diabetes. Points from the study as a whole: Among patients with Type 1 diabetes, TCRB CDR3s were moderately but significantly shorter in every one of the four CD4+ subsets. Patients' naive, central memory and Treg TCRB repertoires seemed closer to one another than those of healthy donors.

Sorting produced populations that all topped 98% purity. The authors reverse transcribed all of the isolated RNA, so sequencing captured expressed TCRB transcripts. Here immunoSEQ multiplex PCR was the method, and the copy in TCRdb shows in-frame clones only, minus some. The sample consists of about 640,000 clones, roughly 12% of them appearing once. Remarks on this clone: Its matching antigen is unknown.

V lost 5 bases and J lost 3, with 11 bases in between. From germline, CDR1 is MDHEN and CDR2 SYDVKM. The CDR3 runs 13 residues. The chain uses TRBV28 and TRBJ2-7; no clear D. What was sequenced was naive CD4+ T cells from blood. The receptor's source is a man between 25 and 39 years old with type 1 diabetes. CDR3 in amino acids: CASSLGLGYEQYF. Written as DNA, the CDR3 is TGTGCCAGCAGTCTCGGTCTTGGCTACGAGCAGTACTTC.